The sequence of this T cell receptor beta chain was determined in a study of T cells in Graves' hyperthyroidism and ophthalmopathy. Findings of the study overall: The model made its ophthalmopathy prediction, and onset followed a median about 6.8 months later.

From RNA transcripts, TCR beta CDR3 regions were amplified. First-round RT-PCR targeting the TCR CDR3 was performed with the HTBI primer set. TCRdb ran MiXCR on the multiplex PCR reads and lists one entry per CDR3 protein. The sample includes about 400,000 distinct CDR3 sequences, 15% to 19% seen only once; the top ten take roughly a quarter. This clonotype occurred many times. Its antigen is unknown. Diagnostic decisions used clinical symptoms, serum thyroxine and TRAb, thyroid ultrasound and orbital computed tomography. The blood sample was taken at first hyperthyroidism diagnosis, before any ophthalmopathy symptoms. This TCR derives from a woman under 30 with Graves' hyperthyroidism that later progressed to Graves' ophthalmopathy. Sample: blood.

The CDR3 loop is CASSLVPSGGRQPQHF. Written as DNA, the CDR3 is TGTGCCAGCAGTTTAGTTCCTTCAGGGGGCAGGCAGCCCCAGCATTTT. The chain uses TRBV28 and TRBJ1-5, with 8 bases lining up with TRBD1. V was clipped by 2 bases and J by 7 bases; unmatched bases: 10. Germline V lookup: CDR1 MDHEN, CDR2 SYDVKM. The CDR3 contains 16 residues.